A selection of T cell receptor beta chains follows, all from one sample in a study of cytomegalovirus exposure and HLA in healthy donors. The data were produced by immunoSEQ multiplex PCR, yet TCRdb's version contains in-frame clones alone and is incomplete. The sample lists under 200,000 clones, 60% to 80% occurring once. Sequences were obtained from PBMCs. The receptors were sampled from a male donor in good health and CMV-seronegative. The CDR3 runs from the conserved cysteine through the conserved F or W. The D gene is left open where the match is weak. Size is omitted from some rows. Given values are once, few, many or a class for expanded clones.

-	-	TRBV9	TRBJ1-3	TGTGCCAGCAGCGTAGCTTCGGGGGTGGAAGGAAACACCATATATTTT	CASSVASGVEGNTIYF
-	-	TRBV5-1	TRBJ1-2	TGCGCCAGCAGCTTGGATACAGGTTATGGCTACACCTTC	CASSLDTGYGYTF
-	-	TRBV7-2	TRBJ2-7	TGTGCCAGCAGCTTAAATACAGCTCTAACCTACGAGCAGTACTTC	CASSLNTALTYEQYF
-	-	TRBV6-5	TRBJ2-7	TGTGCCAGCAGTTATGAGGGGACACCCCCCTACGAGCAGTACTTC	CASSYEGTPPYEQYF
-	-	TRBV19	TRBJ1-2	TGTGCCAGTAGTAACAGGGCTGGCTACACCTTC	CASSNRAGYTF
-	TRBD2	TRBV5-1	TRBJ2-1	TGCGCCAGCAGCCTCTCTAGCGGGTACTACAATGAGCAGTTCTTC	CASSLSSGYYNEQFF
once	-	TRBV19	TRBJ1-5	TGTGCCAGTAGTATGCAGGGTGGGGGCAATCAGCCCCAGCATTTT	CASSMQGGGNQPQHF
-	-	TRBV2	TRBJ1-5	TGTGCCAGCAGTGAAGGAGGGAGACGGTATAGCAATCAGCCCCAGCATTTT	CASSEGGRRYSNQPQHF
-	TRBD2	TRBV2	TRBJ2-7	TGTGCCAGCACCGCACGGACTAGCGGCGACGAGCAGTACTTC	CASTARTSGDEQYF
-	TRBD1	TRBV6-5	TRBJ2-3	TGTGCCAGCAGGGACAGGTTAGGCACAGATACGCAGTATTTT	CASRDRLGTDTQYF
-	-	TRBV6-6	TRBJ1-5	TGTGCCAGCAGCCGGAATCAAGGGGTATCGGAGCCCCAGCATTTT	CASSRNQGVSEPQHF
-	-	TRBV5-8	TRBJ1-5	TGTGCCAGCAGCTTAAACAGGGATCAGCCCCAGCATTTT	CASSLNRDQPQHF
-	TRBD1	TRBV4-1	TRBJ2-5	TGCGCCAGCAGTCTCGGGACAGGGACAACCGAAGAGACCCAGTACTTC	CASSLGTGTTEETQYF
few	TRBD2	TRBV4-3	TRBJ2-7	TGCGCCAGCAGCCAAGGACTAGCGGGAGGATACGAGCAGTACTTC	CASSQGLAGGYEQYF
-	TRBD2	TRBV7-6	TRBJ2-4	TGTGCCAGCAGCCCCAGACTAGCGGGGCCCTCTTTAGCCAAAAACATTCAGTACTTC	CASSPRLAGPSLAKNIQYF
-	-	TRBV2	TRBJ2-1	TGTGCCAGCAGTGATGACAGGTGGGATGAGCAGTTCTTC	CASSDDRWDEQFF